The clone carrying this TCR beta chain was observed a few times. No antigen is known for it. The data were taken from a study of cytomegalovirus exposure and HLA in healthy donors. Overall study: Findings of an earlier analysis included about 120 million unique TCR beta sequences from 180 million or so T cells.

The germline gives CDR1 SGDLS, CDR2 YYNGEE. The junction had 9 bases not matched to a gene; V was cut back by 5 bases and J by 8 bases. This CDR3 comprises 13 residues. This PCR relied on a set of 60 Vbeta primers and 13 Jbeta primers. Method: immunoSEQ multiplex PCR; TCRdb's copy keeps in-frame clones and lacks some. Of around 210,000 clones detected, around 77% appear once; the ten largest clones hold less than 3%. Study-level points and caveats: Testing in vitro showed three CMV-associated chains specific for CMV antigens. Upon later analysis, TCR association rates were observed to vary by HLA locus, being highest for DRB1 and lowest for HLA-C. One variant, a missense change in DCLRE1C, was linked in a later analysis to TCR beta V- and J-gene trimming.

Sequenced sample: PBMCs. The chain is built from TRBV9 and TRBJ1-2, with 7 bases identical to TRBD1. This TCR was sampled from a woman under 40 in good health and CMV-seronegative. For the CDR3, the DNA is TGTGCCAGCAGACATTTAGACAGGGAAGGCTACACCTTC. It encodes CASRHLDREGYTF.